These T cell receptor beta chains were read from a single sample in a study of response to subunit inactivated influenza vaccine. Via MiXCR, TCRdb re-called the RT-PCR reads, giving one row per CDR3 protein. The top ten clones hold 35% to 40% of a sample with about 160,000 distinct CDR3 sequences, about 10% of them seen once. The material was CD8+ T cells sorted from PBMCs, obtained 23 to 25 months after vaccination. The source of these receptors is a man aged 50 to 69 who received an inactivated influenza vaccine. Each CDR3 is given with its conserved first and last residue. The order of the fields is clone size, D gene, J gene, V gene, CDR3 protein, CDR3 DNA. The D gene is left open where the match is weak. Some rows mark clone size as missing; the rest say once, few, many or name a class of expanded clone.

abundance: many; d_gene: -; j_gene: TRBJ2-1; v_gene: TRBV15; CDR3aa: CATSRPRESPYNEQFF; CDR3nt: TGTGCCACCAGCAGACCTCGGGAGAGCCCGTACAATGAGCAGTTCTTC
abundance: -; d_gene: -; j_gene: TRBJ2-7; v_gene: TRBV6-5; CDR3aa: CASSYDGDYEQYF; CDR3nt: TGTGCCAGCAGTTATGACGGGGACTACGAGCAGTACTTC
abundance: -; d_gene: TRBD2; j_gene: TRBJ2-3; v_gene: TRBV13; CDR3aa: CASSPTGLATDTQYF; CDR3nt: TGTGCCAGCAGCCCGACGGGACTAGCTACAGATACGCAGTATTTT
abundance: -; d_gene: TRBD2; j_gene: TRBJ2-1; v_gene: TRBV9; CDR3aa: CASSVGSSGTLYNEQFF; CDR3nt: TGTGCCAGCAGCGTAGGTTCTAGCGGGACACTCTACAATGAGCAGTTCTTC
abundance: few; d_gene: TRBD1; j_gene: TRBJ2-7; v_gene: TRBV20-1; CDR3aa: CSARVSYVRGHYEQYF; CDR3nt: TGCAGTGCTAGAGTCTCTTACGTCAGGGGGCACTACGAGCAGTACTTC
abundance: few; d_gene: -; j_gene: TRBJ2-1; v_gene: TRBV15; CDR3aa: CATSRSRGNNEQFF; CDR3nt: TGTGCCACCAGCAGAAGCAGGGGAAACAATGAGCAGTTCTTC
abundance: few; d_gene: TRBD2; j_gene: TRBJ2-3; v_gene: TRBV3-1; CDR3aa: CASSLSRRGADTQYF; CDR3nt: TGTGCCAGCAGCTTGTCCCGGCGGGGGGCAGATACGCAGTATTTT
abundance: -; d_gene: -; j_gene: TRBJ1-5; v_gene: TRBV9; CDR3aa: CASSVGTSNQPQHF; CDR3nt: TGTGCCAGCAGCGTAGGGACCTCAAATCAGCCCCAGCATTTT
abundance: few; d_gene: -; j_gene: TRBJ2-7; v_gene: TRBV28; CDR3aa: CASTHGVASVGPREQYF; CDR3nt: TGTGCCAGCACCCATGGGGTGGCTTCAGTAGGCCCGCGAGAGCAGTACTTC
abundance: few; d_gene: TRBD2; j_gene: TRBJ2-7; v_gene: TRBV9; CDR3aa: CASSPGTSGSAEQYF; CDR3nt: TGTGCCAGCAGCCCCGGGACTAGCGGGAGTGCTGAGCAGTACTTC
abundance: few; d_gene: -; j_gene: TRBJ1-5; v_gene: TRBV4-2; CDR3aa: CASSPSSSNQPQHF; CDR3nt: TGTGCCAGCAGCCCGAGCAGCAGCAATCAGCCCCAGCATTTT
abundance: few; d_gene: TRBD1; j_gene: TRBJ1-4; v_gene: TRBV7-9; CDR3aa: CASSSGTGHNEKLFF; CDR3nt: TGTGCCAGCAGCTCCGGGACAGGGCATAATGAAAAACTGTTTTTT
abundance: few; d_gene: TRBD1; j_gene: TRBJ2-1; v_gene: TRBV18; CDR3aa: CASSLRDRDLVGEQFF; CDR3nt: TGTGCCAGCTCACTCCGGGACAGGGACCTGGTGGGTGAGCAGTTCTTC
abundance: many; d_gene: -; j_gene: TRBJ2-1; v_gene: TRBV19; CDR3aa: CASTILGGTYNEQFF; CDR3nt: TGTGCCAGTACCATATTAGGGGGGACCTACAATGAGCAGTTCTTC
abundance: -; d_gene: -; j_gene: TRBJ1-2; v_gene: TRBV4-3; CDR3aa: CASSQDFTGNINYGYTF; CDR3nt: TGCGCCAGCAGCCAAGATTTCACAGGAAACATTAACTATGGCTACACCTTC
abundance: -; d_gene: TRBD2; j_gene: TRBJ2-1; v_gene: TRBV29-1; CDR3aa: CSAGLAGGNEQFF; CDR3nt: TGCAGCGCGGGACTAGCGGGTGGGAATGAGCAGTTCTTC
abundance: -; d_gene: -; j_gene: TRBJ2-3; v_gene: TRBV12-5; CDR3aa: CASRGEGTDTQYF; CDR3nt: TGTGCTAGTCGGGGCGAGGGGACAGATACGCAGTATTTT
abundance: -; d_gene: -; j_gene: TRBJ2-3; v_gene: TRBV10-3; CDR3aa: CATYDRDSTDTQYF; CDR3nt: TGTGCCACCTATGATCGGGACAGCACAGATACGCAGTATTTT
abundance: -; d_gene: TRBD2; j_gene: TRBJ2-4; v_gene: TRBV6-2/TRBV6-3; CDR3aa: CASLADLAKNIQYF; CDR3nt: TGTGCCAGTCTAGCGGACCTAGCCAAAAACATTCAGTACTTC
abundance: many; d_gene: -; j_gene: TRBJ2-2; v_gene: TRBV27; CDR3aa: CASSSFTGELFF; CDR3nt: TGTGCCAGCTCATCGTTCACCGGGGAGCTGTTTTTT
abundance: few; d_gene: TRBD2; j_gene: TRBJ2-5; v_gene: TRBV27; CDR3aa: CASSPSGVHETQYF; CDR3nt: TGTGCCAGCAGTCCTAGCGGGGTGCACGAGACCCAGTACTTC
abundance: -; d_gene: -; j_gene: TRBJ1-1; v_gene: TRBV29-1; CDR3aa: CSLGGNTEAFF; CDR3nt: TGCAGCCTTGGAGGGAACACTGAAGCTTTCTTT
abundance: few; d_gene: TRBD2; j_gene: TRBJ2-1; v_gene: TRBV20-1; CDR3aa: CSARDSSGTSSYNEQFF; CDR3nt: TGCAGTGCTAGAGATTCTTCCGGGACTAGTTCCTACAATGAGCAGTTCTTC
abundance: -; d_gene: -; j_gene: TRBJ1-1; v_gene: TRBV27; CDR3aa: CASSFRPGTWAEAFF; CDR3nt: TGTGCCAGCAGTTTCCGGCCTGGAACGTGGGCTGAAGCTTTCTTT
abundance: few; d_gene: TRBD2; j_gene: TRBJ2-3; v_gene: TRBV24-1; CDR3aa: CATSDSGLAGETDTQYF; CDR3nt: TGTGCCACCAGTGATTCTGGACTAGCGGGTGAAACAGATACGCAGTATTTT
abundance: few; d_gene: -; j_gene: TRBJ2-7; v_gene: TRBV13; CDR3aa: CASSTMDREFNYEQYF; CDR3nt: TGTGCCAGCAGCACCATGGACAGAGAATTCAACTACGAGCAGTACTTC
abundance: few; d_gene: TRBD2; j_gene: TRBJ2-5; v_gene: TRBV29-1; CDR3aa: CSVEGLAGEHKTQYF; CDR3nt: TGCAGCGTTGAAGGGCTAGCGGGAGAACATAAGACCCAGTACTTC
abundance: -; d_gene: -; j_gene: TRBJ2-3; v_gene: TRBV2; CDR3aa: CASFRVGLTTTDTQYF; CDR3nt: TGTGCCAGCTTTAGAGTCGGCCTAACCACCACAGATACGCAGTATTTT
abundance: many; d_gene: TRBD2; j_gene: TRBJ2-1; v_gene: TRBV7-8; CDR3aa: CASSSGLAGMSEQFF; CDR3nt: TGTGCCAGCAGCTCTGGACTAGCGGGGATGAGTGAGCAGTTCTTC
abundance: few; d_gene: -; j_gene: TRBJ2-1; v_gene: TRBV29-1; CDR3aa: CSVEAVYNEQFF; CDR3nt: TGCAGCGTTGAAGCGGTCTACAATGAGCAGTTCTTC
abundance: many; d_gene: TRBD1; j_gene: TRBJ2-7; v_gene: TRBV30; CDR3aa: CAWSRDRGDEQYF; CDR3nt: TGTGCCTGGAGCCGAGACAGGGGCGACGAGCAGTACTTC
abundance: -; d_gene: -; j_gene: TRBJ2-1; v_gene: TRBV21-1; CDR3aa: CASSKVGQGARNEQFF; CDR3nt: -
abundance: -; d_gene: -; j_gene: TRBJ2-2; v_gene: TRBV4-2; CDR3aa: CASPRGVNTGELFF; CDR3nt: TGTGCCAGCCCCAGGGGAGTGAACACCGGGGAGCTGTTTTTT
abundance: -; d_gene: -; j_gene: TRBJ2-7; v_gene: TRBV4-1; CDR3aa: CASSHLKGETPYEQYF; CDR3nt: TGCGCCAGCAGCCATTTGAAGGGCGAGACCCCCTACGAGCAGTACTTC
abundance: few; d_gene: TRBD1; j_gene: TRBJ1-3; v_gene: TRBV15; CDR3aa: CATSKYRGEGNTIYF; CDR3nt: TGTGCCACCAGCAAATACAGGGGAGAAGGAAACACCATATATTTT
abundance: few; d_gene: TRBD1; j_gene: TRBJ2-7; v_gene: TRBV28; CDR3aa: CASSLGTGFDEQYF; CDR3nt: TGTGCCAGCAGTTTGGGGACAGGGTTCGACGAGCAGTACTTC
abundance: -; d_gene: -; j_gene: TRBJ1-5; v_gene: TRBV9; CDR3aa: CASSVGTVNQPQHF; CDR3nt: TGTGCCAGCAGCGTAGGTACAGTAAATCAGCCCCAGCATTTT
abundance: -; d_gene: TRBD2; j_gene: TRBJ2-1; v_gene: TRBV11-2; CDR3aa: CASSYPTGLAGGGYFYNEQFF; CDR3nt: TGTGCCAGCAGCTACCCAACGGGACTAGCGGGGGGCGGGTATTTCTACAATGAGCAGTTCTTC
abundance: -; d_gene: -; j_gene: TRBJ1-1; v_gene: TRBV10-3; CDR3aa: CAISDGHPGTEAFF; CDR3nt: TGTGCCATCAGTGATGGGCACCCGGGCACTGAAGCTTTCTTT
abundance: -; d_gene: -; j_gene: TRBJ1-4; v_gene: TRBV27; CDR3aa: CASSLIGGEKLFF; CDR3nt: TGTGCCAGCAGTTTAATTGGAGGTGAAAAACTGTTTTTT
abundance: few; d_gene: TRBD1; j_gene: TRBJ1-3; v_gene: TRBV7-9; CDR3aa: CASSGARTGGNTIYF; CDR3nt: TGTGCCAGCAGCGGTGCCAGGACAGGTGGAAACACCATATATTTT
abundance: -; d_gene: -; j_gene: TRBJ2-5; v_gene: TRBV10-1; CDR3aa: CASSELPGTQYF; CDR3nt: TGCGCCAGCAGTGAACTCCCGGGGACCCAGTACTTC
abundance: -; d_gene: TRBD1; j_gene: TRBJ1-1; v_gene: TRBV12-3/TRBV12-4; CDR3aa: CASSFDRGLTEAFF; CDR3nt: TGTGCCAGCAGTTTCGACAGGGGGCTTACTGAAGCTTTCTTT
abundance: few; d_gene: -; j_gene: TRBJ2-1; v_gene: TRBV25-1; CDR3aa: CASSEFPGVYNEQFF; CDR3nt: TGTGCCAGCAGTGAGTTCCCAGGCGTCTACAATGAGCAGTTCTTC
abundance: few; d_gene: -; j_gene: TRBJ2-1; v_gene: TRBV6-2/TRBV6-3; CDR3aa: CASSYDNNEQFF; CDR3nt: TGTGCCAGCAGTTACGATAACAATGAGCAGTTCTTC
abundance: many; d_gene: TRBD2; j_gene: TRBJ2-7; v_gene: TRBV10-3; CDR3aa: CAISGTSGYEQYF; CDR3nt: TGTGCCATCAGTGGGACTAGCGGATACGAGCAGTACTTC